The entry below gives a single T cell receptor (beta chain) sequence along with its context. These data are taken from a study of blood T cell repertoires in COVID-19. CDR1 MNHEY and CDR2 SMNVEV come from the germline V gene (reference sequence). With V trimmed by 6 bases and J by 3 bases, 11 bases remained unmatched. This CDR3 is built from 16 residues. The protocol was immunoSEQ multiplex PCR, while the TCRdb copy is restricted to in-frame clones and leaves out a portion. This table has a few hundred thousand clones, 75% to 85% appearing once. This chain joins TRBV27 and TRBJ2-1, with 7 nucleotides matching TRBD2. What was sequenced was peripheral blood. This TCR was recovered from a human donor in a cohort sampled during active COVID-19. The CDR3 region is CASSSGQRGYYNEQFF. CDR3 DNA sequence: TGTGCCAGCAGCTCCGGGCAGCGGGGTTACTACAATGAGCAGTTCTTC.